This passage covers 10 T cell receptor beta chains from one sample sequenced in a study of cytomegalovirus exposure and HLA in healthy donors. Primers included in the PCR were 60 Vbeta and 13 Jbeta primers. Libraries were prepared by immunoSEQ multiplex PCR; TCRdb keeps only in-frame clonotypes and omits some of them. Here the sample spans some 140,000 clones, over 70% being singletons. The sequencing sample was made of PBMCs. The source is a man aged 30 to 39 in good health and CMV-seropositive.

Only one count was recorded for this clone. CDR3 nucleotides: TGCAGCGTTGTGAACACCTTCACAGATACGCAGTATTTT. As protein: CSVVNTFTDTQYF. The chain uses TRBV29-1 and TRBJ2-3, with D unclear. Germline assignment: CDR1 SQVTM and CDR2 ANQGSEA. CDR3 length: 13 residues. Trimming shortened V by 4 bases and J by 2 bases, and 10 bases separated the two germline ends.

This sequence joins TRBV29-1 and TRBJ1-1; tentatively, D is TRBD1 (6 bases). The CDR3 extends over 13 amino acids. The germline V gene has CDR1 SQVTM and CDR2 ANQGSEA. Trimming pared 6 bases from V and 4 bases from J, leaving 15 bases between. The CDR3 DNA follows: TGCAGCGTACATCCAGGGGCGATCACTGAAGCTTTCTTT. Residues: CSVHPGAITEAFF.

This rearrangement joins TRBV7-6 to TRBJ2-1; D not resolved. V was cut by 3 bases and J by 8 bases, with 11 bases left in between. Germline CDR1 SGHVS, CDR2 FNYEAQ. The CDR3 consists of 13 residues. In nucleotides, the CDR3 is TGTGCCAGCAGCTTGACTCTGGAGTATGAGCAGTTCTTC. As protein: CASSLTLEYEQFF.

The genes are TRBV11-2 and TRBJ2-1, with 7 bases lining up with TRBD2. Per germline, CDR1 SGHAT and CDR2 FQNNGV. The CDR3 is made up of 19 amino acids. J was trimmed by 4 bases and V by 1 base; bases with no gene match: 16. CDR3 DNA: TGTGCCAGCAGCTTAGCACCGTTTGCGGGACTAAAAGGGTACAATGAGCAGTTCTTC. This codes for CASSLAPFAGLKGYNEQFF.

Details on this clone: The junction does not match germline at one end; this may be a read error. The chain uses TRBV10-3 and TRBJ2-7, with TRBD1 matching 7 bases. CDR3 length: 13 residues. CDR1 and CDR2 (germline): ENHRY, SYGVKD. The CDR3 coding sequence is TGTGCCATCACCCCGGGACAGACCTACGGGCAGTACTTC. The encoded protein is CAITPGQTYGQYF.

J is TRBJ2-7 and V is TRBV6-4, with no clear D. V was cut by 7 bases and J by 2 bases, with 12 bases left in between. Germline V CDR1 and CDR2: MRHNA, SNTAGT. The CDR3 extends over 13 amino acids. CDR3 residues: CASIPKQTYEQYF. The CDR3, as DNA: TGTGCCAGCATCCCAAAACAGACCTACGAGCAGTACTTC.

CDR3 sequence reads: CASSWSGQGGEKLFF. The DNA for the CDR3 is TGTGCCAGCAGCTGGTCGGGACAGGGAGGTGAAAAACTGTTTTTT. The V and J genes are TRBV7-9 and TRBJ1-4, with 9 positions matching TRBD1. There are 15 residues in the CDR3. Germline trimming cut 4 bases from V and 7 bases from J; bases unmatched to any gene: 7. Looked up from germline, CDR1 is SEHNR and CDR2 is FQNEAQ (reference sequence).

The V gene is TRBV29-1, the J gene TRBJ2-7, with D possibly TRBD2 on 6 matching bases. V shed 6 bases and J shed 0 bases, with 6 bases lying between them. CDR3 size: 11 residues. Germline V gives CDR1 SQVTM, CDR2 ANQGSEA. For the CDR3, the DNA is TGCAGCGTGACTAGCTCCTACGAGCAGTACTTC. Translated, it gives CSVTSSYEQYF.

V gene TRBV9 combines with J gene TRBJ2-1; a weak D match, TRBD2 (6 bases). The V gene's germline CDR1 is SGDLS and CDR2 YYNGEE. This CDR3 has 15 amino acids. Trimming pared 4 bases from V and 2 bases from J, leaving 13 bases between. Written as DNA, the CDR3 is TGTGCCAGCAGCCCCAGACTAGAAGCCTACAATGAGCAGTTCTTC. It is translated as CASSPRLEAYNEQFF.

V is TRBV2 and J is TRBJ2-1, with 12 bases that match TRBD2. V lost 5 bases and J lost 5; bases outside the gene matches: 13. CDR1 is SNHLY, CDR2 FYNNEI, per germline. CDR3 length equals 18 residues. The CDR3: CASSPQASGRAYDNEQFF. The DNA of the CDR3 is TGTGCCAGCAGTCCACAGGCTAGCGGGAGGGCTTACGACAATGAGCAGTTCTTC.